This T cell receptor beta chain stems from a study of shared clonotypes between healthy human individuals. Template for every sorted-subset replicate PCR totaled around 200 ng DNA, some 30,000 T cell genomes. Measured with immunoSEQ multiplex PCR; TCRdb has only the in-frame clones, and not every one. This sample has 550,000 to 850,000 clones, with around 72% found just once. Trimming shortened V by 5 bases and J by 3 bases, and 10 bases separated the two germline ends. CDR3 length equals 13 residues. The germline gives CDR1 SGHAT, CDR2 FQNNGV. This clone was detected a few times. Other DNA sequences in the same sample also yield this CDR3.

Sequenced material: memory CD4+ T cells sorted from blood. Subset: CD45RA-negative fraction. The TCR comes from a woman aged 25 to 39 in good health. The chain links TRBV11-2 to TRBJ1-1; D is undetermined. CDR3 sequence (DNA): TGTGCCAGCAGCACTCAGCGGGACACTGAAGCTTTCTTT. It codes for CASSTQRDTEAFF.